The present entry profiles one TCR beta chain with its context. This clone was counted at least ten times. Its antigen remains unidentified. The record has no base qualities; no much larger clone is one base away. The sample has other DNA sequences that encode this CDR3 too. These data originate in a study of metastatic and nonmetastatic thyroid tumors (dated by TCRdb to the early 2020s). For context, the study as a whole: Repertoires were compared across peripheral blood and tumor or nodule tissue samples from malignant and benign thyroid patients.

General conclusions and limits of the study: TCR beta diversity was reported as significantly higher in malignant tumors than in benign nodules, in both blood and tumor samples.

No patient had received any treatment before thyroid surgery. The study retrospectively analysed patient clinical samples collected from about 2012 to 2019 using T-cell receptor beta sequencing. Between the V and J ends, shortened by 3 bases and 0 bases respectively, the junction contains 11 bases. Including the terminal cysteine and phenylalanine, the CDR3 comprises 15 residues. Only the CDR3 region is kept as DNA, spanning 45 bases read in frame from base 1. CDR1 SGHTS and CDR2 YDEGEE are derived from the germline V gene. To prepare the library, PCR was applied. Instrument on record: Illumina HiSeq 4000. High-throughput sequencing was used to profile the TCR beta-chain CDR3 region of every patient. Per the source publication's procedure: The researchers built a classifier to tell apart papillary thyroid cancer patients with distant metastasis, based on CDR3 differences among clinicopathological groups. The Shannon index was used to assess repertoire diversity, and the Morisita-Horn index was used to assess tumor-blood repertoire similarity. In-frame beta chains were kept once TCRdb had trimmed the public reads at Q25 with fastp and called clones with MiXCR. The authors' filters were not applied to this entry. Counted in this sample were 7,500 to 9,000 clones; roughly 25% of them appeared once. Jointly, the top ten make up under 30% of the sample.

The TCR comes from a female donor with papillary thyroid cancer or a benign thyroid nodule (not recorded which). Some clones in this sample may be carry-over from other donors' samples. The sample comprised tumor tissue. The chain is made from TRBV5-8 and TRBJ2-3, with an unclear D gene assignment. The DNA sequence follows: TGTGCCAGCAGCTCCGGGTGGCTGAGCACAGATACGCAGTATTTT. Its protein reads: CASSSGWLSTDTQYF.